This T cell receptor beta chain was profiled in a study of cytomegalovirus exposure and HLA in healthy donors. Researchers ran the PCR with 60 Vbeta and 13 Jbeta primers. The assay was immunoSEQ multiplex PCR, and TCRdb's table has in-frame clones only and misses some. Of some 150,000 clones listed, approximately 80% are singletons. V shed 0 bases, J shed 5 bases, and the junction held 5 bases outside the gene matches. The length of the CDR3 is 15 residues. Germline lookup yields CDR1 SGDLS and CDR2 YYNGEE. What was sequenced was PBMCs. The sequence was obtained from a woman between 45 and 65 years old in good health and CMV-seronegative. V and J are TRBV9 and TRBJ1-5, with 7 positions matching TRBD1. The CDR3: CASSVGDRDDQPQHF. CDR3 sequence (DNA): TGTGCCAGCAGCGTAGGTGACAGGGACGATCAGCCCCAGCATTTT.